What follows is one T cell receptor beta chain and its context. Its antigen is undetermined. Measured with immunoSEQ multiplex PCR; TCRdb has only the in-frame clones, and not every one. The data contain roughly 100,000 clones, about 81% of them seen just once; the ten biggest clones take up 2.5% to 3%. This sample stems from a study of T cell clones after liver transplantation. In the study overall: Three of eight recipients were HCV-positive; others had non-autoimmune, non-viral indications. Standard immunosuppression, with no induction, continued until 12-24 months after transplant. At least one year of complete immunosuppression withdrawal without enzymes over twice normal defined tolerance. Study findings and constraints: Circulating graft-donor-reactive CD4 TCRbeta sequences fell significantly post-transplant in 5 of 8 subjects.

Per germline, CDR1 SGHAT and CDR2 FQNNGV. Trimming left V 4 bases short and J 11 bases short, with 12 bases between. The CDR3 sequence is 13 residues long. V gene TRBV11-2 combines with J gene TRBJ1-6, with D uncertain. This receptor was identified in a human patient who received a liver transplant. Some T cells may originate from the graft donor. Sequencing was performed on CD4+ T cells from blood, taken around 50 months after liver transplant. This chain's CDR3 is CASSSSRYTPLHF. The CDR3 DNA follows: TGTGCCAGCAGCTCTAGCCGATACACACCCCTCCACTTT.